These 25 T cell receptor beta chains came from one sample sequenced in a study of blood T cell repertoires in COVID-19. The table came from immunoSEQ multiplex PCR; TCRdb's copy has only in-frame clones and leaves some out. Of 250,000 to 300,000 clones in the sample, 80% to 90% were seen once. Sequenced material: peripheral blood. The source is a man in his 60s with acute or convalescent COVID-19.

The chain couples TRBV7-2 to TRBJ2-5, with 11 bases fitting TRBD2. Germline-derived CDR1 and CDR2 are SGHTA and FQGNSA. J gave up 5 bases and V 1 base, and 6 bases lay outside the gene matches. This CDR3 is built from 16 residues. The CDR3 DNA reads TGTGCCAGCAGCTTAGGGCTAGCGGGGGGCTTGGAGACCCAGTACTTC. It yields the protein CASSLGLAGGLETQYF.

The chain joins TRBV4-1 to TRBJ2-1, with a tentative D call TRBD2 (5 bases). In germline, CDR1 is MGHRA, CDR2 YSYEKL. V was cut by 1 base and J by 9 bases, with 10 bases left in between. The CDR3 is 13 amino acids. CDR3: CASSQAEAAEQFF. In nucleotides, the CDR3 is TGCGCCAGCAGCCAAGCGGAGGCGGCTGAGCAGTTCTTC.

The chain couples TRBV6-2 or TRBV6-3 to TRBJ2-7; 9 bases line up with TRBD2. Germline loops: CDR1 MNHEY, CDR2 SVGEGT. The CDR3 totals 16 residues. The V gene end was trimmed by 0 bases and the J gene end by 0 bases; junction bases not matched to a gene: 3. CDR3 loop: CASSYSTSGNSYEQYF. The CDR3 nucleotides are TGTGCCAGCAGTTACTCGACTAGCGGAAACTCCTACGAGCAGTACTTC.

CDR3 protein: CASSQEGTGFNEQFF. DNA for the CDR3: TGTGCCAGCAGCCAAGAAGGGACAGGCTTCAATGAGCAGTTCTTC. V and J are TRBV3-1 (or the pseudogene TRBV3-2) and TRBJ2-1, with 8 bases matching TRBD1. The V segment lost 0 bases and the J segment 6 bases; nucleotides outside the gene matches: 4. Germline CDR1 reads LGHDT; CDR2 reads YNNKEL (reference sequence). CDR3 length: 15 residues.

The V and J genes are TRBV18 and TRBJ2-1; TRBD1 agrees at 11 bases. The germline V gene encodes CDR1 KGHSH and CDR2 LQKENI. The CDR3 has 17 amino acids. Losses at the gene ends were 2 bases for V and 4 bases for J; bases not matched to a gene: 7. CDR3 DNA sequence: TGTGCCAGCTCACCAATCAGGGGGACAGGGGGTTACAATGAGCAGTTCTTC. Protein product: CASSPIRGTGGYNEQFF.

This clone occurred once. The chain recombines TRBV13 with TRBJ2-2; D is undetermined. The CDR3 runs 11 residues. V was cut by 4 bases and J by 11 bases, with 8 bases left in between. Germline V lookup: CDR1 PRHDT, CDR2 FYEKMQ (reference sequence). The CDR3 is CASSSRVELFF. For the CDR3, the DNA is TGTGCCAGCAGCTCTCGGGTTGAGCTGTTTTTT.

This sequence joins TRBV7-3 and TRBJ1-1; D gene ambiguous. The CDR3 covers 13 residues. Trimming took 5 bases from V and 4 from J, leaving 11 bases between them. Germline lookup yields CDR1 SGHTA and CDR2 FQGTGA. CDR3 amino acids: CASSATQSTEAFF. In DNA, the CDR3 is TGTGCCAGCAGCGCCACCCAGTCCACTGAAGCTTTCTTT.

V and J are TRBV5-4 and TRBJ1-4, with TRBD1 matching over 7 bases. The J segment lost 7 bases and the V segment lost 4 bases, leaving 10 bases of the junction unmatched. Per the germline V gene, CDR1 is SGHNT and CDR2 is YYREEE (reference sequence). CDR3 length: 15 amino acids. CDR3 region: CASSRQGRFGEKLFF. CDR3 nucleotide sequence: TGTGCCAGCAGCCGACAGGGAAGGTTTGGTGAAAAACTGTTTTTT.

The chain has TRBV10-2 and TRBJ2-2; the match to TRBD1 covers 8 bases. The junction had 5 bases not matched to a gene; V was cut back by 5 bases and J by 3 bases. The CDR3 runs 15 residues. Germline lookup yields CDR1 WSHSY and CDR2 SAAADI. In DNA form, the CDR3 reads TGCGCCAGCAGTCGACAGGGGTGGGACACCGGGGAGCTGTTTTTT. This sequence encodes CASSRQGWDTGELFF.

The V and J genes are TRBV6-2 or TRBV6-3 and TRBJ2-1; D may be TRBD2 (6 bases). The germline V gene has CDR1 MNHEY and CDR2 SVGEGT. The CDR3 loop spans 16 amino acids. Trimming took 0 bases from V and 0 from J, leaving 9 bases between them. The CDR3, as DNA: TGTGCCAGCAGTTACTCGCCCGGGAGCTCCTACAATGAGCAGTTCTTC. It translates to CASSYSPGSSYNEQFF.

The rearrangement uses TRBV7-8 and TRBJ2-5; 10 bases agree with TRBD1. J gave up 2 bases and V 5 bases, and 8 bases lay outside the gene matches. Germline-derived CDR1 and CDR2 are SGHVS and FQNEAQ. This CDR3 has 16 amino acids. CDR3 bases: TGTGCCAGCAGCCCCCGAGGGGACAGGGGACAAGAGACCCAGTACTTC. Translated: CASSPRGDRGQETQYF.

This clone has only a few counts. The rearrangement links TRBV6-6 to TRBJ2-7; 9 nucleotides line up with TRBD1. CDR1 is MNHNY and CDR2 is SVGAGI in the germline V gene (reference sequence). The CDR3 covers 17 residues. The J segment lost 6 bases and the V segment lost 6 bases, leaving 18 bases of the junction unmatched. CDR3 in DNA: TGTGCCAGCAGCCGAAATTTAGGACAGGGGAGGAGAGGCGAGCAGTACTTC. Protein sequence: CASSRNLGQGRRGEQYF.

This clone was recorded a few times. The chain couples TRBV2 to TRBJ2-5; tentative D call: TRBD2 (6 bases). The CDR3 runs to 15 residues. Germline CDR1 is SNHLY and CDR2 is FYNNEI. V was trimmed by 2 bases and J by 1 base, leaving 11 bases between them. As DNA, the CDR3 is TGTGCCAGCAGTGAACTAGGAGGGGCCCAAGAGACCCAGTACTTC. Protein product: CASSELGGAQETQYF.

This chain links TRBV4-2 with TRBJ2-1; TRBD2 matches at 15 bases. The CDR3 runs 19 residues. Per the germline V gene, CDR1 is LGHNA and CDR2 is YNFKEQ. V lost 1 base and J lost 5; bases outside the gene matches: 9. The CDR3 here is CASSQVGLAGGQGNNEQFF. The CDR3 DNA reads as TGTGCCAGCAGCCAAGTGGGACTAGCGGGGGGTCAGGGGAACAATGAGCAGTTCTTC.

The chain carries TRBV4-1 and TRBJ2-5, with D uncertain. V gave up 2 bases and J gave up 5 bases, with 12 bases separating them. The CDR3 totals 14 residues. CDR1 is MGHRA, CDR2 YSYEKL, per germline. Here the CDR3 reads CASSQPSMRETQYF. CDR3 in DNA: TGCGCCAGCAGCCAACCCAGCATGCGGGAGACCCAGTACTTC.

This chain connects TRBV5-4 to TRBJ1-1, with 9 bases matching TRBD1. Germline CDR1 and CDR2: SGHNT and YYREEE (reference sequence). CDR3 length equals 16 residues. Trimming cost V 4 bases and J 1 base; bases outside gene matches: 8. The CDR3 is CASSLGQGHWNTEAFF. CDR3 sequence (DNA): TGTGCCAGCAGCCTGGGACAGGGCCACTGGAACACTGAAGCTTTCTTT.

The rearrangement uses TRBV5-4 and TRBJ1-2; D remains unclear. The ends were cut back, 0 bases at V and 4 bases at J, with 7 bases in the middle. The CDR3 covers 13 residues. The germline CDR1 and CDR2 sequences are SGHNT and YYREEE (reference sequence). The CDR3, as DNA: TGTGCCAGCAGCTTGGACAAGATCTATGGCTACACCTTC. Amino acid sequence: CASSLDKIYGYTF.

This clone was seen only once. This chain connects TRBV10-3 to TRBJ2-2, with 9 bases that match TRBD1. CDR3 length: 15 residues. Germline V CDR1 and CDR2: ENHRY, SYGVKD. J gave up 3 bases and V 6 bases, and 5 bases lay outside the gene matches. CDR3 bases: TGTGCCATCAGCGTGACAGGGGGGGACACCGGGGAGCTGTTTTTT. It yields the protein CAISVTGGDTGELFF.

This clone was seen more than once but under ten times. The gene calls are TRBV15 and TRBJ2-2, with 7 bases lining up with TRBD2. Trimming took 1 base from V and 1 from J; bases not matched to a gene: 3. Germline V gene lookup returns CDR1 LNHNV and CDR2 YYDKDF (reference sequence). CDR3 length equals 16 residues. CDR3 coding DNA: TGTGCCACCAGCAGAGGGGGCGGGGGGAACACCGGGGAGCTGTTTTTT. Translation gives CATSRGGGGNTGELFF. Variable domain in full (rest from reference TRBV15 and TRBJ2-2): DAMVIQNPRYQVTQFGKPVTLSCSQTLNHNVMYWYQQKSSQAPKLLFHYYDKDFNNEADTPDNFQSRRPNTSFCFLDIRSPGLGDTAMYLCATSRGGGGNTGELFFGEGSRLTVL.

This clone was seen only once. This chain links TRBV7-6 with TRBJ2-3, with a tentative D call TRBD2 (5 bases). Germline V lookup: CDR1 SGHVS, CDR2 FNYEAQ. The length of the CDR3 is 15 residues. The germline V and J ends were trimmed by 2 bases and 6 bases, with 15 bases remaining between them. This CDR3 is CASSLIAGHRDTQYF. The CDR3 region has the DNA TGTGCCAGCAGCTTAATCGCGGGCCATAGGGATACGCAGTATTTT.

This sequence joins TRBV19 and TRBJ2-3, with 14 bases identical to TRBD2. CDR3 length equals 17 residues. Germline trimming cut 5 bases from V and 1 base from J; bases unmatched to any gene: 5. Looked up from germline, CDR1 is LNHDA and CDR2 is SQIVND (reference sequence). In DNA form, the CDR3 reads TGTGCCAGTAGTTCGGGACTAGCGGGAGCCGGCACAGATACGCAGTATTTT. This translates into CASSSGLAGAGTDTQYF.

The chain joins TRBV5-1 to TRBJ1-5; D is unresolved. The CDR3 totals 14 residues. Germline lookup yields CDR1 SGHRS and CDR2 YFSETQ. V lost 0 bases to trimming and J lost 6 bases, with 10 bases between them. The CDR3 nucleotides are TGCGCCAGCAGCTTGGCGGGCGCGGGTCAGCCCCAGCATTTT. It specifies CASSLAGAGQPQHF.

This chain uses TRBV4-3 with TRBJ2-1, with 10 bases lining up with TRBD2. CDR3 length: 18 residues. The J segment lost 0 bases and the V segment lost 7 bases, leaving 12 bases of the junction unmatched. Per germline, CDR1 LGHNA and CDR2 YSLEER. CDR3 sequence: CASKETSGSRGSYNEQFF. CDR3 DNA: TGCGCCAGCAAGGAGACTAGCGGGTCTCGGGGCTCCTACAATGAGCAGTTCTTC.

J is TRBJ1-3 and V is TRBV3-1 (or the pseudogene TRBV3-2); 7 positions agree with TRBD1. Germline V CDR1 and CDR2: LGHDT, YNNKEL (reference sequence). Germline trimming cut 4 bases from V and 0 bases from J; bases unmatched to any gene: 6. This CDR3 region has 16 residues. The CDR3 here is CASSPRDSLSGNTIYF. CDR3 bases: TGTGCCAGCAGCCCAAGGGACAGCCTCTCTGGAAACACCATATATTTT.

The V and J genes are TRBV19 and TRBJ1-2; D unresolved. From germline, CDR1 is LNHDA and CDR2 SQIVND (reference sequence). CDR3 length: 16 residues. The germline V and J ends were trimmed by 5 bases and 4 bases, with 20 bases remaining between them. This chain's CDR3 is CASSPEGIPKGYGYTF. DNA of the CDR3: TGTGCCAGTAGTCCCGAGGGTATTCCTAAGGGCTATGGCTACACCTTC.